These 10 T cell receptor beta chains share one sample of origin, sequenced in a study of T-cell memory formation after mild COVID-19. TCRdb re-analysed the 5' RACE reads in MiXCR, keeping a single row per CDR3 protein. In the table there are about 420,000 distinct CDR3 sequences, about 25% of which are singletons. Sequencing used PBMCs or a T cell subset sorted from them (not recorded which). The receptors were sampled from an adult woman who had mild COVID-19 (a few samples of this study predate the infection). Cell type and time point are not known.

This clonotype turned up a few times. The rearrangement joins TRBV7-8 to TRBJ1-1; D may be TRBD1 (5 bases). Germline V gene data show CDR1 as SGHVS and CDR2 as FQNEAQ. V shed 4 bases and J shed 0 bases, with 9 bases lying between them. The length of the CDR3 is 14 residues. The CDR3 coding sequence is TGTGCCAGCAGCTCGCAGACAGTGAACACTGAAGCTTTCTTT. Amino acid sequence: CASSSQTVNTEAFF.

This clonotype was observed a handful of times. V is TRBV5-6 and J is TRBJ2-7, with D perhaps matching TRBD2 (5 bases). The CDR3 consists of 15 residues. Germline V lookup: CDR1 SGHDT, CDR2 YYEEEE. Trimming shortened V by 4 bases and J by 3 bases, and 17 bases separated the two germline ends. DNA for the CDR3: TGTGCCAGCAGCAACACCCGGGAAAATAACTACGAGCAGTACTTC. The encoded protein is CASSNTRENNYEQYF.

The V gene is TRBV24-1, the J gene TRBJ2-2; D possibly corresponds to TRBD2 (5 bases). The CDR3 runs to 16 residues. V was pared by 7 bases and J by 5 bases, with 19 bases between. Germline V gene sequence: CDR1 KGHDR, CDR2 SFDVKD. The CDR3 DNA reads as TGTGCCACCAGCGCTGGAGCGGCACCGGGGACCGGGGAGCTGTTTTTT. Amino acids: CATSAGAAPGTGELFF.

CDR3 DNA: TGTGCCAGCAGCCGGGGGCTAGCGTCCGATACGCAGTATTTT. Its protein product is CASSRGLASDTQYF. This rearrangement joins TRBV7-9 to TRBJ2-3; D is tentatively TRBD1 or TRBD2 (6 bases each). CDR3 length equals 14 residues. The V gene's germline CDR1 is SEHNR and CDR2 FQNEAQ (reference sequence). V was cut by 5 bases and J by 6 bases, with 15 bases left in between.

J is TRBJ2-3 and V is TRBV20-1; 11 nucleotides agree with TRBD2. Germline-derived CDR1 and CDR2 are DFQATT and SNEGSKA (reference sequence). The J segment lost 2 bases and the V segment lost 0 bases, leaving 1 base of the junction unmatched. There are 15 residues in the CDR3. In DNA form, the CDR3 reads TGCAGTGCTAGAGATAGCGGGGGGGCCACAGATACGCAGTATTTT. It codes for CSARDSGGATDTQYF.

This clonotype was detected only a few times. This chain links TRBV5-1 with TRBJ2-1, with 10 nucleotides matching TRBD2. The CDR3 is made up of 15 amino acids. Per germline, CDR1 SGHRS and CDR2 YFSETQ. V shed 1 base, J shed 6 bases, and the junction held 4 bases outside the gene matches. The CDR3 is CASSLFSGGFNEQFF. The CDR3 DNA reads TGCGCCAGCAGCTTGTTTAGCGGGGGGTTCAATGAGCAGTTCTTC.

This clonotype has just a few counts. The CDR3 spells CASSSGTVWINEQFF. The DNA of the CDR3 is TGTGCCAGCAGTTCCGGGACAGTTTGGATCAATGAGCAGTTCTTC. The rearrangement links TRBV6-5 to TRBJ2-1, with 7 bases aligning to TRBD1. The germline CDR1 and CDR2 sequences are MNHEY and SVGAGI. V shed 4 bases, J shed 6 bases, and the junction held 9 bases outside the gene matches. This CDR3 spans 15 amino acids.

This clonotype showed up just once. The CDR3 sequence: CSARATGSGSHTDTQYF. The DNA of the CDR3 is TGCAGTGCTAGAGCCACGGGTAGCGGCTCGCACACAGATACGCAGTATTTT. V and J are TRBV20-1 and TRBJ2-3, with D possibly being TRBD2 (6 bases). Germline V lookup: CDR1 DFQATT, CDR2 SNEGSKA (reference sequence). V was clipped by 1 base and J by 2 bases, with 19 bases between them. The CDR3 is 17 amino acids.

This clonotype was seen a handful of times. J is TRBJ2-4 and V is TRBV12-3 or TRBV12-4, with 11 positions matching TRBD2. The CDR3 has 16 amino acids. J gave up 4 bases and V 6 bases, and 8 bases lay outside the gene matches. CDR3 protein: CASSPRRLAGKNIQYF. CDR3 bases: TGTGCCAGCAGCCCTAGACGACTAGCGGGAAAAAACATTCAGTACTTC.

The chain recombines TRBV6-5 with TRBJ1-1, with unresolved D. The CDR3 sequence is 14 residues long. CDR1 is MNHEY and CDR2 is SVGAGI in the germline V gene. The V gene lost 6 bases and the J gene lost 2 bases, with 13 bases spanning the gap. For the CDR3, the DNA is TGTGCCAGCAGGCCGCACCGGGCTAACACTGAAGCTTTCTTT. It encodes CASRPHRANTEAFF.